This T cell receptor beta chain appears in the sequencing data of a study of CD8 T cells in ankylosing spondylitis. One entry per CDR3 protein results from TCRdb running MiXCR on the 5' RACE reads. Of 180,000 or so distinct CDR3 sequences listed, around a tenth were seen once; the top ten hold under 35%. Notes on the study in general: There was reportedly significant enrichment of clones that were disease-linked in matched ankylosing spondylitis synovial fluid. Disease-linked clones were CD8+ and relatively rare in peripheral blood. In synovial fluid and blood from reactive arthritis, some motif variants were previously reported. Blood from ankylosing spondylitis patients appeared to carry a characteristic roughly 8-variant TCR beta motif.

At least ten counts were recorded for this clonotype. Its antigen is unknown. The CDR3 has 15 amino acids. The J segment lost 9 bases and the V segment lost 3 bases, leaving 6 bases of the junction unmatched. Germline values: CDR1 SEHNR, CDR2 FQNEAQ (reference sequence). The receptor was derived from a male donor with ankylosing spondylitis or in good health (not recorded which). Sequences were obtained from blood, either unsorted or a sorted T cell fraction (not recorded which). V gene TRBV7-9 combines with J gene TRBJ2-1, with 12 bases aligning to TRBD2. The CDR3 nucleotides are TGTGCCAGCAGCTTTCCTAGCGGGGGGGCGGCTGAGCAGTTCTTC. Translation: CASSFPSGGAAEQFF.